This T cell receptor (beta chain) was identified in a study of vaccination effects on CD4 cells after COVID-19. Culturing for 10 to 11 days preceded CD4+ T cell isolation. Either the BNT162b2 or mRNA-1273 vaccine was given to participants in two doses. TCRdb's copy holds only in-frame clones and misses some; the assay was immunoSEQ multiplex PCR. The sample records 35,000 to 55,000 clones, roughly 72% being singletons. Comments on this clone: The antigen is undetermined.

V was cut by 4 bases and J by 1 base, with 11 bases left in between. Germline values: CDR1 KGHSH, CDR2 LQKENI. The CDR3 runs to 15 residues. This sequence originates from a human donor who received a COVID-19 vaccine. The chain joins TRBV18 to TRBJ1-5; D gene unclear. The sequencing here drew on CD4+ T cells from PBMCs cultured without peptide, taken after COVID-19 vaccination. The CDR3 sequence: CASSLTSDSNQPQHF. CDR3 DNA sequence: TGTGCCAGCTCACTTACGTCGGACAGCAATCAGCCCCAGCATTTT.